The clone carrying this T cell receptor beta chain is termed medium-sized (0.01 to 0.1%). Its matching antigen is unknown. Sequencing was performed with immunoSEQ multiplex PCR; in TCRdb, only in-frame clones are kept and a portion is missing. The data contain 3,000 to 3,500 clones, 20% to 25% of them singletons. Regarding treatment: randomized to nivolumab then ipilimumab (arm A) or the reverse (arm B). This sample is part of a study of sequential checkpoint blockade in melanoma. Background on the study: TCRβ was sequenced from DNA of approximately 91 pretreatment tumors.

Study-wide results and limits: Rising tumor T-cell fraction and clonality meant about 30 times likelier benefit.

Per germline, CDR1 KGHSY and CDR2 FQNENV. V lost 0 bases and J lost 5, with 17 bases in between. The CDR3 totals 17 residues. V usage is TRBV16 and J usage is TRBJ1-5; D ambiguous. Sequenced here: tumor tissue (inferred from file names), sampled from a patient given nivolumab and ipilimumab in sequence. This TCR was recovered from a human patient with melanoma. Some clones in this sample may be carry-over from other donors' samples. CDR3 protein: CASSQSAAQVGDQPQHF. In nucleotides, the CDR3 is TGTGCCAGCAGCCAATCTGCGGCGCAGGTCGGGGATCAGCCCCAGCATTTT.